The clone carrying this T cell receptor beta chain was counted a single time. This sample is drawn from a study of blood T cell repertoires in COVID-19. Study as a whole: The origin of the acute and convalescent COVID-19 samples was the United States, Italy and Spain. In each case, the material was cDNA or gDNA derived from T cells, B-cell-depleted T cells, or PBMCs.

This CDR3 contains 16 residues. Germline-derived CDR1 and CDR2 are SGHTA and FQGTGA. With 5 bases removed from V and 8 bases from J, the gap between germline ends came to 22 bases. Authors' data handling: Estimates of nucleated cell counts were drawn from the amplification of reference gene primers. Measured with immunoSEQ multiplex PCR; TCRdb has only the in-frame clones, and not every one. The V and J calls and the clone size are those of that table, but D and trimming were determined from the DNA. The table includes 350,000 to 450,000 clones, 70% to 90% detected once. Sequencing was done on a sample of peripheral blood. The source of this sequence is a man aged 40-49 years with acute or convalescent COVID-19. The chain combines TRBV7-3 with TRBJ2-1, with a possible D match to TRBD1 (6 bases). CDR3 nucleotide sequence: TGTGCCAGCAGCCTCCGGGGAACAGGGACCCCGGATGAGCAGTTCTTC. Encoded protein: CASSLRGTGTPDEQFF.